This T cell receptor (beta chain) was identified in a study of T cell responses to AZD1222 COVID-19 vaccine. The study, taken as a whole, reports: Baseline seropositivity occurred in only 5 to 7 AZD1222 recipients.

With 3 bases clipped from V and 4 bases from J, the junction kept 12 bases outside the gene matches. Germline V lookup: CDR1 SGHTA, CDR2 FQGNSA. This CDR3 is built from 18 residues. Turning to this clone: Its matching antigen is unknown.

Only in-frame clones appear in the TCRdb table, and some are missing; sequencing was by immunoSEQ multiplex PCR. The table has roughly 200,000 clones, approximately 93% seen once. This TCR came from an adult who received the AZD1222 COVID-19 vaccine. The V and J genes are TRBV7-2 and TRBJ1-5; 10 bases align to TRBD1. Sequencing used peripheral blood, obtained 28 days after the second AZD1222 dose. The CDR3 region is CASSFITTGGRQNQPQHF. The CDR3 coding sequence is TGTGCCAGCAGCTTTATTACGACAGGGGGCAGGCAGAATCAGCCCCAGCATTTT.